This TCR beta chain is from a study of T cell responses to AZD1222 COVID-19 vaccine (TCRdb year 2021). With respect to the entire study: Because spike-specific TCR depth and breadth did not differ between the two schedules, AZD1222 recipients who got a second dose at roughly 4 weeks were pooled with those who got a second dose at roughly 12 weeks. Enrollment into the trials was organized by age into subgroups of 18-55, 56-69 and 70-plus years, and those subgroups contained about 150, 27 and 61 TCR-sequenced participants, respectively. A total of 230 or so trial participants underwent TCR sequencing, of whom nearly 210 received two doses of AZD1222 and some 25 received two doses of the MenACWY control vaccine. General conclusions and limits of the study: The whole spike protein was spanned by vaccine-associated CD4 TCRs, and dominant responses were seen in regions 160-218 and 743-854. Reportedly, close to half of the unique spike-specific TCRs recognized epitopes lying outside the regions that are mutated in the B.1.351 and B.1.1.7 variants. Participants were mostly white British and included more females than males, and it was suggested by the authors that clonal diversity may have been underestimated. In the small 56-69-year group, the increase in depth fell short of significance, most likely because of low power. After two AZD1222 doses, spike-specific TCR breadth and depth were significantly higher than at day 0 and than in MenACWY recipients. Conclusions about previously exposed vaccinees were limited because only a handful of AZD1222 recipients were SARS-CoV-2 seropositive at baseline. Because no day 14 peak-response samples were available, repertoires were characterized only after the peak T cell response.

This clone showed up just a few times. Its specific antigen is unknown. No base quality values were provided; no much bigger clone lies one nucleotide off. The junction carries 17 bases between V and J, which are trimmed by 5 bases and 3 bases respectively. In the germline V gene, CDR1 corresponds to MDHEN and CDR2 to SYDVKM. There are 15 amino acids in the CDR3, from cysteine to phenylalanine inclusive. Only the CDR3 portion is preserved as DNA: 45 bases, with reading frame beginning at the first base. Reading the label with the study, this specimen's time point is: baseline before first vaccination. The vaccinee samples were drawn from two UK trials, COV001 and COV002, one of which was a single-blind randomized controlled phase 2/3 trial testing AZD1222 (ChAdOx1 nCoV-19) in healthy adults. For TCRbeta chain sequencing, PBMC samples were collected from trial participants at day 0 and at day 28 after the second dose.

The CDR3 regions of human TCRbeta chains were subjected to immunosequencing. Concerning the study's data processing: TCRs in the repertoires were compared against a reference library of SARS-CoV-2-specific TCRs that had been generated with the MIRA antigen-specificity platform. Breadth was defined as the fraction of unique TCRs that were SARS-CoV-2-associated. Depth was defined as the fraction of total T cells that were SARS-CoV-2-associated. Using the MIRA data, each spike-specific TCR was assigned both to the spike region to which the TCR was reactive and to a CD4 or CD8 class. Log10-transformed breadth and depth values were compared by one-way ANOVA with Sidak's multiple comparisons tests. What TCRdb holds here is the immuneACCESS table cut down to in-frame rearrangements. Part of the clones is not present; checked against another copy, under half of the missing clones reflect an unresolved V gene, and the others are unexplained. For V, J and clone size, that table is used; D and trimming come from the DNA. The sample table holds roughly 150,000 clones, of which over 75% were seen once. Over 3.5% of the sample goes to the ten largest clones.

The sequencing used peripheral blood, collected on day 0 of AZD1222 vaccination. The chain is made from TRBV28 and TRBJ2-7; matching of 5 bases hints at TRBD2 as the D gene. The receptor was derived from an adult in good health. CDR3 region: CASSGRTGVLYEQYF. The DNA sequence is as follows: TGTGCCAGCAGTGGCAGGACTGGAGTCCTCTACGAGCAGTACTTC.